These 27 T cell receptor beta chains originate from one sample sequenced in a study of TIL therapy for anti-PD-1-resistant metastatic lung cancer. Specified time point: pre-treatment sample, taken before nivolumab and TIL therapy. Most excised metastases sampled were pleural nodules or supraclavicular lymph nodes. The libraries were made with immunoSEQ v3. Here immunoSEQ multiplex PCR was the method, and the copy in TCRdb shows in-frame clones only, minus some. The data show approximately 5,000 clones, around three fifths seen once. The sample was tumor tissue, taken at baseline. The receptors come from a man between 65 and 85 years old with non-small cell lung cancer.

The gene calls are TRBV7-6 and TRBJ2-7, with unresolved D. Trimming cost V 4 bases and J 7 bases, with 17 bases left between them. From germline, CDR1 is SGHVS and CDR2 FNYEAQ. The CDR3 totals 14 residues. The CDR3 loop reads CASSYSPAAEEQYF. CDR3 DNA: TGTGCCAGCAGCTATAGCCCGGCCGCGGAGGAGCAGTACTTC.

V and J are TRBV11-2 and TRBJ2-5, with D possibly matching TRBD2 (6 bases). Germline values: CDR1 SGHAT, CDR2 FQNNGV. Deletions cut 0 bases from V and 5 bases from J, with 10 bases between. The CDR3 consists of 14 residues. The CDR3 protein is CASSLDHGRETQYF. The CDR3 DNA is TGTGCCAGCAGCTTAGATCATGGGAGGGAGACCCAGTACTTC.

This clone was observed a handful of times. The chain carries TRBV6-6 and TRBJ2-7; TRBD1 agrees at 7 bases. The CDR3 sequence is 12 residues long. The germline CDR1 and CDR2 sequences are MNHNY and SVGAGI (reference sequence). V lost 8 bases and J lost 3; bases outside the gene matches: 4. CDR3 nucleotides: TGTGCCAGCGGGGACAGAGACTACGAGCAGTACTTC. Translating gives CASGDRDYEQYF.

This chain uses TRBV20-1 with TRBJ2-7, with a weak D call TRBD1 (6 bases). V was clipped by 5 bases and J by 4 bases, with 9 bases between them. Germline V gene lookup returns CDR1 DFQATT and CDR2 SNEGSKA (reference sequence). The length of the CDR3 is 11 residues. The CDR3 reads CSALTGYEQYF. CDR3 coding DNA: TGCAGTGCTTTGACAGGATACGAGCAGTACTTC.

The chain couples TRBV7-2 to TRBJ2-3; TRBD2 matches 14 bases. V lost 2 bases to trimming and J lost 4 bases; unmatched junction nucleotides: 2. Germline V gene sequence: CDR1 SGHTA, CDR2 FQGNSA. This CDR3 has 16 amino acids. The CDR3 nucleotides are TGTGCCAGCAGCTTAAGGGGACTAGCGGGAGCAGATACGCAGTATTTT. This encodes CASSLRGLAGADTQYF.

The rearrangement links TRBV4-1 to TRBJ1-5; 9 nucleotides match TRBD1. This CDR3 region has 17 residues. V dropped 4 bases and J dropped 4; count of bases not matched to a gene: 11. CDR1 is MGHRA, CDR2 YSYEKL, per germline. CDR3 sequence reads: CASSLGTGFGVNQPQHF. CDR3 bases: TGCGCCAGCAGCCTTGGGACAGGGTTTGGGGTAAATCAGCCCCAGCATTTT.

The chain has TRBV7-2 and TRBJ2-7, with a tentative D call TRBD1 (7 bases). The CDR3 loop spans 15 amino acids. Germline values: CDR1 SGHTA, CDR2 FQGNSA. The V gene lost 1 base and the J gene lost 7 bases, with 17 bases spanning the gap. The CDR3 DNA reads TGTGCCAGCAGCTTAGTAGACAGGGCCGGGGGAGAGCAGTACTTC. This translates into CASSLVDRAGGEQYF.

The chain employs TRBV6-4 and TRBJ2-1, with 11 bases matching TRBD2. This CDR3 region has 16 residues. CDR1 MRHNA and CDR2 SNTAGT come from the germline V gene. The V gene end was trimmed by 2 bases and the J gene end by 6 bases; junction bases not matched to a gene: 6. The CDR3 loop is CASSDDGTSGTNEQFF. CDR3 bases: TGTGCCAGCAGTGACGACGGGACTAGCGGTACCAATGAGCAGTTCTTC.

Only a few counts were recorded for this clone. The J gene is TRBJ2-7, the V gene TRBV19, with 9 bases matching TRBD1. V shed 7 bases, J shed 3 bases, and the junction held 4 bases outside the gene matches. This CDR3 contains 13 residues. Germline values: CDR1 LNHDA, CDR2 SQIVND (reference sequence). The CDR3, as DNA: TGTGCCAGTACCCCGGACAGGGGCTACGAGCAGTACTTC. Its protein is CASTPDRGYEQYF.

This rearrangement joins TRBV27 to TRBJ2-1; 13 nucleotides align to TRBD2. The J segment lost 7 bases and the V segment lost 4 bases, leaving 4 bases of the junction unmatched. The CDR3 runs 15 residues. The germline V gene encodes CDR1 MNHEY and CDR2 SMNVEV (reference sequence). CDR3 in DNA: TGTGCCAGCAGTTCCGGGACTAGCGGGAAAAATGAGCAGTTCTTC. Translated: CASSSGTSGKNEQFF.

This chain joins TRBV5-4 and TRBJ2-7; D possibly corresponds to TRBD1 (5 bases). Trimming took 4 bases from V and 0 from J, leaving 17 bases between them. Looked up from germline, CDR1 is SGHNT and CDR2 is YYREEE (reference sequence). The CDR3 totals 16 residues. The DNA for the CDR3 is TGTGCCAGCAGCCATCCATGGGGTGACAGCTCCTACGAGCAGTACTTC. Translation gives CASSHPWGDSSYEQYF.

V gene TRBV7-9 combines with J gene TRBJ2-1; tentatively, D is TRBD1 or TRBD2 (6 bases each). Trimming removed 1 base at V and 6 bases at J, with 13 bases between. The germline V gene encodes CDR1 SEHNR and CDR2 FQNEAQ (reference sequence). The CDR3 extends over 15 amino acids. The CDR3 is CASSLDWGARNEQFF. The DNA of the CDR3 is TGTGCCAGCAGCTTAGATTGGGGGGCCCGCAATGAGCAGTTCTTC.

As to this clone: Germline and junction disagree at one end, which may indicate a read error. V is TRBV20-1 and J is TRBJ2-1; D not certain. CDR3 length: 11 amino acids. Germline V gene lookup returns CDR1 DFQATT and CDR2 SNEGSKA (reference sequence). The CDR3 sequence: CSANKDGEQFF. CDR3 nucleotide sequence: TGCAGCGCTAATAAAGACGGCGAGCAGTTCTTC.

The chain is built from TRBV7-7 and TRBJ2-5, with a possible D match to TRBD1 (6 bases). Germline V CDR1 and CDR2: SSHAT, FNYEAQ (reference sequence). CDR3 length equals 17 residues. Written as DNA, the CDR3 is TGTGCTAGCTCCTTACGCCCAGGGACATCCGATCAAGAGACCCAGTACTTC. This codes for CASSLRPGTSDQETQYF.

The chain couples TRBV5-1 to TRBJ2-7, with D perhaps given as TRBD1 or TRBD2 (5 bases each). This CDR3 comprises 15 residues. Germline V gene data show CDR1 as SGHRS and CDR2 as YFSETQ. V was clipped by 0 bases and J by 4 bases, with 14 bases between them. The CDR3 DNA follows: TGCGCCAGCAGCTTGGAGGGGACGACCGTATACGAGCAGTACTTC. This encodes CASSLEGTTVYEQYF.

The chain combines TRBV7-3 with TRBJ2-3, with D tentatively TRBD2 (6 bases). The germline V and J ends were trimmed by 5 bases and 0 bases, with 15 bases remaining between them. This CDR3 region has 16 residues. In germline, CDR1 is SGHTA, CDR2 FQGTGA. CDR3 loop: CASSPGGTPSTDTQYF. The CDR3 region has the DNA TGTGCCAGCAGCCCCGGCGGGACCCCCAGCACAGATACGCAGTATTTT. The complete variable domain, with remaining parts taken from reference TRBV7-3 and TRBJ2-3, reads GAGVSQTPSNKVTEKGKYVELRCDPISGHTALYWYRQSLGQGPEFLIYFQGTGAADDSGLPNDRFFAVRPEGSVSTLKIQRTERGDSAVYLCASSPGGTPSTDTQYFGPGTRLTVL.

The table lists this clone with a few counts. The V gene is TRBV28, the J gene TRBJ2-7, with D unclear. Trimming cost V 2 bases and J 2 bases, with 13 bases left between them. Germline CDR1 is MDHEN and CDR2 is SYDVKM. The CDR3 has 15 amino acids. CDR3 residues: CASSLPRTFTYEQYF. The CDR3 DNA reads TGTGCCAGCAGTTTACCTCGCACGTTTACCTACGAGCAGTACTTC.

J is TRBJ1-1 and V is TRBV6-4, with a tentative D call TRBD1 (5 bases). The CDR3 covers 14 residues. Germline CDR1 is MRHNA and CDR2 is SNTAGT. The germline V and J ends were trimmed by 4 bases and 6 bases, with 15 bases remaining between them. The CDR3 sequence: CASSASPGQSEAFF. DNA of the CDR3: TGTGCCAGCAGTGCCTCGCCGGGGCAGTCTGAAGCTTTCTTT.

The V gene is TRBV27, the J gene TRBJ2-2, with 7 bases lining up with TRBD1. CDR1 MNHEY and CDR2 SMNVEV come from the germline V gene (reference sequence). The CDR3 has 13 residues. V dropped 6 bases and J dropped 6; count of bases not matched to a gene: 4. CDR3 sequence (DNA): TGTGCCAGCAGCCGACAGGGCCCCGGGGAGCTGTTTTTT. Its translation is CASSRQGPGELFF.

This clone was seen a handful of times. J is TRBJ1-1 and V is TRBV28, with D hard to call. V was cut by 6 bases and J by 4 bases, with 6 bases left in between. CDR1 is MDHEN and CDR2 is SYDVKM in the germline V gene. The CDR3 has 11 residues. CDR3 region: CASRAFTEAFF. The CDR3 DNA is TGTGCCAGCAGGGCATTCACTGAAGCTTTCTTT.

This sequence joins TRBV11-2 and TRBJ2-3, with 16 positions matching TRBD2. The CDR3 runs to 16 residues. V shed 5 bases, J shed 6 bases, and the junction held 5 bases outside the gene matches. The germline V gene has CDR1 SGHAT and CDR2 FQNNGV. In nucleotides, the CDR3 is TGTGCCAGCAGCACCGGGACTAGCGGGAGGGTGGATACGCAGTATTTT. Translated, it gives CASSTGTSGRVDTQYF.

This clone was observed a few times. This chain's CDR3 is CASSYGDTEAFF. CDR3 sequence (DNA): TGTGCCAGCAGTTATGGGGATACTGAAGCTTTCTTT. This chain links TRBV6-5 with TRBJ1-1, with unresolved D. The V gene lost 3 bases and the J gene lost 5 bases, with 7 bases spanning the gap. The CDR3 covers 12 residues. CDR1 and CDR2 from the germline V gene are MNHEY and SVGAGI.

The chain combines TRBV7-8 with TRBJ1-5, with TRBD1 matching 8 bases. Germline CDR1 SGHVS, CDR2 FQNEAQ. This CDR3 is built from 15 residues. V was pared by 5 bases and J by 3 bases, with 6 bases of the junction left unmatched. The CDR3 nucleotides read TGTGCCAGCAGCCGGGGGACAGGACTCAATCAGCCCCAGCATTTT. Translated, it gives CASSRGTGLNQPQHF.

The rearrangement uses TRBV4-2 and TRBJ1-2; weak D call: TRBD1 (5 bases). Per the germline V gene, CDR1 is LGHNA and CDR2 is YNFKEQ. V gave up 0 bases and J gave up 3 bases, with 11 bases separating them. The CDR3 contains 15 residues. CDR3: CASSQDRQGDYGYTF. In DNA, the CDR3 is TGTGCCAGCAGCCAAGATAGGCAGGGTGACTATGGCTACACCTTC.

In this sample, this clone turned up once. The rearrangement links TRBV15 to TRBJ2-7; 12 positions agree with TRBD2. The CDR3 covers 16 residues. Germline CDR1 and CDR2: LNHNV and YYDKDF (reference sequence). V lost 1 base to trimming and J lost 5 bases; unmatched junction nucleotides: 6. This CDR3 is CATSRAPTSGRHEQYF. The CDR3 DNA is TGTGCCACCAGCAGAGCCCCGACTAGCGGGAGACACGAGCAGTACTTC.

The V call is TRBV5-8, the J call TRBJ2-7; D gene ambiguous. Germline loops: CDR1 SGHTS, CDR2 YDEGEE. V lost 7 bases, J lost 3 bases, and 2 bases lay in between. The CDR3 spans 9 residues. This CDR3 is CASGYEQYF. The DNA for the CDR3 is TGTGCCAGCGGCTACGAGCAGTACTTC.

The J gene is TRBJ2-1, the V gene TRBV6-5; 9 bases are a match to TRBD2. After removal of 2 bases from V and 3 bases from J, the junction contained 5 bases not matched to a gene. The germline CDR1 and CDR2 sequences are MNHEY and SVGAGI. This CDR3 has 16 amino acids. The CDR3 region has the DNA TGTGCCAGCAGTTACCTGGCTAGCGGGAACTACAATGAGCAGTTCTTC. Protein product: CASSYLASGNYNEQFF.